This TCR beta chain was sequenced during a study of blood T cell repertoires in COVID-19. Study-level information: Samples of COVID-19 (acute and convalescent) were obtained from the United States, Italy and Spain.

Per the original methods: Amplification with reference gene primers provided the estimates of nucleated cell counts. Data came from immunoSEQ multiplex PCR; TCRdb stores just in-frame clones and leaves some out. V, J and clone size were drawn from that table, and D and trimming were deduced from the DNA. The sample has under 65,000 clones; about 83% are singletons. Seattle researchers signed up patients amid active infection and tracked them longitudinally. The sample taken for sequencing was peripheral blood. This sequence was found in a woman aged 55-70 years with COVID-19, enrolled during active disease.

The CDR3 is CATTEIRGPTDTQYF. As DNA, the CDR3 is TGTGCCACCACCGAAATCCGGGGTCCCACAGATACGCAGTATTTT. This chain uses TRBV2 with TRBJ2-3, with D tentatively TRBD2 (5 bases). CDR1 is SNHLY and CDR2 is FYNNEI in the germline V gene. V was cut by 10 bases and J by 2 bases, with 19 bases left in between. The CDR3 totals 15 residues. Variable domain in full (rest from reference TRBV2 and TRBJ2-3): EPEVTQTPSHQVTQMGQEVILRCVPISNHLYFYWYRQILGQKVEFLVSFYNNEISEKSEIFDDQFSVERPDGSNFTLKIRSTKLEDSAMYFCATTEIRGPTDTQYFGPGTRLTVL.